The TCR beta chain described here comes from a study of glioma-infiltrating T cells after dendritic cell vaccination. Across the whole study: Samples are from glioblastoma patients in Phase I and II dendritic cell vaccine trials.

V lost 3 bases, J lost 7 bases, and 13 bases lay in between. CDR1 is LNHDA and CDR2 is SQIVND in the germline V gene (reference sequence). CDR3 length: 14 residues. This clone came up a few times. TCRB CDR3 was amplified from 2 ug genomic DNA or less. Amplification used 60 V beta primers and 13 J beta primers. The protocol was immunoSEQ multiplex PCR, while the TCRdb copy is restricted to in-frame clones and leaves out a portion. Of tens of thousands of clones listed, roughly 85% were seen once; the top ten hold 8.5%. The time point denotes: after dendritic cell vaccination, including at tumor progression/relapse. Selection required adequate fresh-frozen tumor tissue plus more than two years' survival data.

This specimen consisted of blood, obtained after dendritic cell vaccination. This TCR was sampled from a human donor with glioblastoma. The V call is TRBV19, the J call TRBJ1-5; D perhaps matches TRBD1 (5 bases). CDR3 loop: CASSMDGRGQPQHF. CDR3 nucleotides: TGTGCCAGTAGTATGGACGGACGGGGGCAGCCCCAGCATTTT.